This record looks at one TCR beta chain sequence and its context. TCR beta from blood CD8+ and CD4+ T cells was sequenced. The CDR3 extends over 13 amino acids. With 6 bases clipped from V and 3 bases from J, the junction kept 3 bases outside the gene matches. Per germline, CDR1 DFQATT and CDR2 SNEGSKA (reference sequence). These data belong to a study of CD8 T cells in Susac syndrome. Reverse transcription of about 0.45 to 1 ug RNA used random hexamers. TCRdb processed the immunoSEQ multiplex PCR reads anew with MiXCR; each CDR3 protein has one entry. The table records 250,000 to 300,000 distinct CDR3 sequences, approximately 85% of them present only once.

Sequencing was performed on CD8+ T cells from PBMCs. This sequence joins TRBV20-1 and TRBJ2-4; 9 bases are shared with TRBD2. The sequence was collected from a human donor with multiple sclerosis. The CDR3 loop is CSAPSGIKNIQYF. CDR3 coding DNA: TGCAGTGCCCCTAGCGGGATCAAAAACATTCAGTACTTC.